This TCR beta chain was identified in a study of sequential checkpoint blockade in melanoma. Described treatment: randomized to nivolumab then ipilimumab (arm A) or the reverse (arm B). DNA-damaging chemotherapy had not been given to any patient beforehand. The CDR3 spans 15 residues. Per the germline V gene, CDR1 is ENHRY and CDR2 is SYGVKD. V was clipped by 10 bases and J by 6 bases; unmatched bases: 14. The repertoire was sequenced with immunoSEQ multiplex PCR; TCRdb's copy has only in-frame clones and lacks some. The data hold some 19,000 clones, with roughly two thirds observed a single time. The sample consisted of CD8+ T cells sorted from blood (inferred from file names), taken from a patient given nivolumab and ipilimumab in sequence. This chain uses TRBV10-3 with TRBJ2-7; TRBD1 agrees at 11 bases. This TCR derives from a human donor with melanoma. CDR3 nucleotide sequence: TGTGCCAGCCGGGGGGTCGGGACAGGGGGACTCGAGCAGTACTTC. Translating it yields CASRGVGTGGLEQYF.